This T cell receptor (beta chain) was obtained from a study of cytotoxic CD8 clonotypes in ibrutinib-treated CLL. Turning to the study itself: The group held under twelve relapsed/refractory and roughly 15 treatment-naive patients, with some 17 IGHV unmutated. After median approximately 74 months, about 14 stayed in remission, approximately twelve progressed; responses about 24 partial, 2 complete.

As for this clone: Its specificity is not known.

General study points: Clonality increased at ibrutinib response and stayed stable in sustained remission. At progression, however, it fell back toward baseline. The clonality rise at ibrutinib response reflected private clonotype expansion.

Profiling relied on immunoSEQ multiplex PCR, and the TCRdb table lists in-frame clones only, not all of them. The data contain approximately 150,000 clones, 60% to 85% of them singletons. This receptor was obtained from a human donor with chronic lymphocytic leukemia. Here the sequenced sample was PBMCs, taken after 12 months of ibrutinib treatment.

CDR3 protein: CASSLRAHEQYF. The CDR3 DNA reads as TGCGCCAGCAGCCTCAGGGCCCACGAGCAGTACTTC. This sequence joins TRBV5-1 and TRBJ2-7; possible D gene TRBD1, 5 bases. Germline V CDR1 and CDR2: SGHRS, YFSETQ. CDR3 size: 12 residues. Between the trimmed V and J ends, which lost 4 bases and 5 bases, there was a span of 10 bases.